This TCR beta chain was captured by sequencing in a study of tumor-infiltrating lymphocytes in primary liver carcinoma. Study-level information: The study included patients who were men and women aged 30 to 69 years. Roughly 3.65 to 8 million productive TCRbeta reads came from each sample, comparable across tissue types. Study-wide results and limits: Blood fell significantly below tumors in its top-250-clone fraction (p = 0.039). Lower overlap was observed for tumor-adjacent and tumor-blood pairs relative to tumor region pairs.

The CDR3 sequence is 15 residues long. Germline values: CDR1 MNHNY, CDR2 SVGAGI (reference sequence). Blood RNA originated from unsorted whole blood, with germline DNA additionally extracted. This clonotype was recorded only once. What it binds is not known. Being one base from a much bigger clone, this may be a read error. Production of TCR beta cDNA used roughly 480 ng total RNA together with a constant-region primer. The TCR beta library was amplified through three nested multiplex PCR rounds in a modified ARM-PCR procedure. In the first two PCR rounds, TRBV1-TRBV30 forward primers were paired with a C-beta reverse primer, and each round lasted roughly 10 cycles. TCRdb passed the multiplex PCR reads through MiXCR, listing each CDR3 protein once. The sample shows roughly 330,000 distinct CDR3 sequences, about 65% of them seen only once.

The V and J genes are TRBV6-6 and TRBJ2-1, with D perhaps given as TRBD1 or TRBD2 (5 bases each). The TCR originated in a man aged 40-49 years with primary liver carcinoma and hepatitis B virus infection. The sequencing input was peripheral blood. The CDR3 here is CASSYSFKGSHDQFF. In DNA, the CDR3 is TGTGCCAGCAGTTACTCGTTTAAGGGGAGCCATGATCAGTTCTTC.